In its sample, the clone carrying this T cell receptor (beta chain) was seen many times. The CDR3 sequence is 15 residues long. With 6 bases removed from V and 0 bases from J, the gap between germline ends came to 12 bases. The sample belongs to a study of Graves' ophthalmopathy and Graves' hyperthyroidism. Transcripts of RNA were the source for amplifying TCR beta CDR3 regions. RT-PCR in the first round used HTBI primers; a second-round multiplex PCR followed. TCRdb used MiXCR to reprocess the multiplex PCR reads, holding one entry per CDR3 protein. The sample includes approximately 380,000 distinct CDR3 sequences, under 25% seen only once; the top ten take 2.5% to 3.5%.

The origin of this receptor is a woman between 18 and 29 years old with stable Graves' hyperthyroidism. The rearrangement links TRBV12-3 or TRBV12-4 to TRBJ1-5; D uncertain. Source material: peripheral blood. CDR3 sequence (DNA): TGTGCCAGCAGGGGTACTGGAGATAGCAATCAGCCCCAGCATTTT. This encodes CASRGTGDSNQPQHF.